This T cell receptor beta chain was captured by sequencing in a study of blood T cells in healthy people across ages. Whole-study findings and limits: In long-lived donors, naive CD4+ cell counts and diversity exceeded those of aged donors. Changes seen in expanded clonotypes were possibly confounded by donor CMV status left unknown.

This clonotype was seen more than once but under ten times. Antigen unknown. The CDR3 covers 15 residues. The V gene end was trimmed by 6 bases and the J gene end by 6 bases; junction bases not matched to a gene: 8. Using a J-beta primer mix together with a sample-barcoded 5' primer, a second PCR was run for about 6 to 12 cycles. Tagging of each cDNA molecule was performed by a template-switch adaptor with 12 random nucleotides. Each single sample gave us at least 2.5 million CDR3-containing paired-end reads. TCRdb ran MiXCR on the 5' RACE reads and lists one entry per CDR3 protein. Among about 640,000 distinct CDR3 sequences listed, about 54% were seen once.

J is TRBJ2-5 and V is TRBV12-3 or TRBV12-4; 12 bases agree with TRBD1. The clonotype was recovered from a man between 60 and 70 years old in good health. Sequencing was performed on blood. The CDR3 loop is CASSLGTGGRKTQYF. The CDR3 coding sequence is TGTGCCAGCAGCCTCGGGACAGGGGGCAGGAAGACCCAGTACTTC.